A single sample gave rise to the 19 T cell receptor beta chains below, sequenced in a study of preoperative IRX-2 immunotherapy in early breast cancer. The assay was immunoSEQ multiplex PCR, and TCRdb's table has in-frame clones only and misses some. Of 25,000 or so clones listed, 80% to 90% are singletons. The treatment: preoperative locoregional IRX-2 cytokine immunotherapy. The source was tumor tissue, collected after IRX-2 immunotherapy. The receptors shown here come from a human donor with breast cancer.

The CDR3, as DNA: TGTGCCAGCAGCTTAGCGATGGGGGCGAACACTGAAGCTTTCTTT. Protein sequence: CASSLAMGANTEAFF. This chain uses TRBV7-9 with TRBJ1-1; possibly TRBD1 for D (6 bases). The CDR3 loop spans 15 amino acids. The germline V gene has CDR1 SEHNR and CDR2 FQNEAQ (reference sequence). Trimming took off 0 bases at V and 1 base at J, with 9 bases between the two ends. Full variable domain (outside the CDR3, taken from reference TRBV7-9 and TRBJ1-1): DTGVSQNPRHKITKRGQNVTFRCDPISEHNRLYWYRQTLGQGPEFLTYFQNEAQLEKSRLLSDRFSAERPKGSFSTLEIQRTEQGDSAMYLCASSLAMGANTEAFFGQGTRLTVV.

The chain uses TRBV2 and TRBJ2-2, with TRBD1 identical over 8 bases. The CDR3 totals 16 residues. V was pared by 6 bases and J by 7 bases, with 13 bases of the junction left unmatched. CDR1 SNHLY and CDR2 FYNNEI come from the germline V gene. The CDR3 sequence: CASSVIRAGGGGELFF. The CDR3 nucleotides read TGTGCCAGCAGCGTAATTCGCGCAGGGGGCGGCGGGGAGCTGTTTTTT.

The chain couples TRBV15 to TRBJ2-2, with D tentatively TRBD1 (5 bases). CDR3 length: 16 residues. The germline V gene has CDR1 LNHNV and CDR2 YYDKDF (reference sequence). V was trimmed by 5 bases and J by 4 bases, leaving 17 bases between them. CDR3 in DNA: TGTGCCACCAGCCTTCCTAAGGGGCGCCGCACCGGGGAGCTGTTTTTT. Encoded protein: CATSLPKGRRTGELFF.

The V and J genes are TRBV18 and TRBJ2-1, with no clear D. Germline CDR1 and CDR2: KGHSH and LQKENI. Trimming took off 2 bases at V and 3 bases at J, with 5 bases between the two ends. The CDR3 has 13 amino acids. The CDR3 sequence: CASSPTNYNEQFF. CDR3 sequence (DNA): TGTGCCAGCTCACCAACTAACTACAATGAGCAGTTCTTC.

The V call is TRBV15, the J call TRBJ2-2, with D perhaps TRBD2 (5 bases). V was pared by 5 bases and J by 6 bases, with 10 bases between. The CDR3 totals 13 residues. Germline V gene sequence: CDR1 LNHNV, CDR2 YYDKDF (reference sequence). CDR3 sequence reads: CATSRGLAGELFF. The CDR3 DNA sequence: TGTGCCACCAGCCGGGGTTTAGCCGGGGAGCTGTTTTTT.

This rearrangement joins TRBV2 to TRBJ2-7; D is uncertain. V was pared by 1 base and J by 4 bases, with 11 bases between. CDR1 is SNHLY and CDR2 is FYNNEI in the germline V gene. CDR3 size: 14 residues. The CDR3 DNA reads TGTGCCAGCAGTGAAGACCCCCTAGGGTACGAGCAGTACTTC. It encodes CASSEDPLGYEQYF. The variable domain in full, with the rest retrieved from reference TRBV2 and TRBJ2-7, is EPEVTQTPSHQVTQMGQEVILRCVPISNHLYFYWYRQILGQKVEFLVSFYNNEISEKSEIFDDQFSVERPDGSNFTLKIRSTKLEDSAMYFCASSEDPLGYEQYFGPGTRLTVT.

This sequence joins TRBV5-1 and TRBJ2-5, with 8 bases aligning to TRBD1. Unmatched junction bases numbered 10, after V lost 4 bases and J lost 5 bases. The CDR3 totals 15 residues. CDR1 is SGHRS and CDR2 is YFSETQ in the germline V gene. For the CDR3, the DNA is TGCGCCAGCAGCGACCGACAGGGGCGTATGGAGACCCAGTACTTC. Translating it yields CASSDRQGRMETQYF.

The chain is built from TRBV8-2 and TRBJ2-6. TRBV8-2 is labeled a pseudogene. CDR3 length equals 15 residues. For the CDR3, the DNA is TGTGGCAAGTCGGCTACACAAAGTCGGGCCAACGTCCTGACTTTC. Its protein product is CGKSATQSRANVLTF.

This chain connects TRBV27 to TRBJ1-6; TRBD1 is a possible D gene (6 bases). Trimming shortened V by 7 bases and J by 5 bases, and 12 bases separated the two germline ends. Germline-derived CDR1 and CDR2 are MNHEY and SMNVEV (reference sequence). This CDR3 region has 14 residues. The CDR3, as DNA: TGTGCCAGCACCAAAGACAGGAATAATTCACCCCTCCACTTT. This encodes CASTKDRNNSPLHF.

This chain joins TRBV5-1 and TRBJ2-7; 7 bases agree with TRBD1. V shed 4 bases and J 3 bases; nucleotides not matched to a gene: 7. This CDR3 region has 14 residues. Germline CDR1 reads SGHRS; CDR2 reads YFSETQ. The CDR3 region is CASSNDRDLYEQYF. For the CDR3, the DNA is TGCGCCAGCAGCAACGACAGGGACCTCTACGAGCAGTACTTC.

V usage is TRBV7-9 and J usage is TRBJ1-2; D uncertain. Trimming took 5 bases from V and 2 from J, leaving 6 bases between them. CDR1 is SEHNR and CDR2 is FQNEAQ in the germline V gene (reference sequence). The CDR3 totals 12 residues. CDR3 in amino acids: CASSDGNYGYTF. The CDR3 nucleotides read TGTGCCAGCAGCGACGGAAACTATGGCTACACCTTC.

CDR3 protein: CASSYQSDPTGGHEQYF. For the CDR3, the DNA is TGTGCCAGCAGTTACCAATCTGATCCGACAGGGGGACACGAGCAGTACTTC. The chain joins TRBV6-7 to TRBJ2-7, with 9 bases aligning to TRBD1. TRBV6-7 is sorted into the ORF group, with uncertain function. Trimming removed 2 bases from V and 5 bases from J; junction bases left unmatched: 13. The CDR3 is 17 amino acids.

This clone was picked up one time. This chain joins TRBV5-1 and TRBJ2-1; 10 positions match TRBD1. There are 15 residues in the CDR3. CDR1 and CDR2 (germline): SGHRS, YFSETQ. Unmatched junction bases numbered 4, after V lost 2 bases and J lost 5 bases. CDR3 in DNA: TGCGCCAGCAGCTTACGACAGGGGGCGGACAATGAGCAGTTCTTC. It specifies CASSLRQGADNEQFF.

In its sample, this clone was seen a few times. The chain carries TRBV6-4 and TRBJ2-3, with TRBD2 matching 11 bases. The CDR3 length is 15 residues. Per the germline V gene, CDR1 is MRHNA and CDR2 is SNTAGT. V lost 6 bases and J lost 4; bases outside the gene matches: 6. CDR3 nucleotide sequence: TGTGCCAGCAGCCCGACTAGCGGGAAGGCAGATACGCAGTATTTT. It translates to CASSPTSGKADTQYF.

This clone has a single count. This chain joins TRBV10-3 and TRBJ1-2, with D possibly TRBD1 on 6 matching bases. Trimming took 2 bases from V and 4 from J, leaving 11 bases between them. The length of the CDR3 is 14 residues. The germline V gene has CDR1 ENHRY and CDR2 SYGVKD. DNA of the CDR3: TGTGCCATCAGTGAGGTACAGGGAAGCTATGGCTACACCTTC. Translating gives CAISEVQGSYGYTF.

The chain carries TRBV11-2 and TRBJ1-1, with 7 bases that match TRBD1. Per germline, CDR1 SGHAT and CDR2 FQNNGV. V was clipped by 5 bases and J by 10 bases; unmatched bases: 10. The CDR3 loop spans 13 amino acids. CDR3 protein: CASSQQDRAAAFF. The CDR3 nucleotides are TGTGCCAGCAGCCAACAAGACAGGGCTGCAGCTTTCTTT.

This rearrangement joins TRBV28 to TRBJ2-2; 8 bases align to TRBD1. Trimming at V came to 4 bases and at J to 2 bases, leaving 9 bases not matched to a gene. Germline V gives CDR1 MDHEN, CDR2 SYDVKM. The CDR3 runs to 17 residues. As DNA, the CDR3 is TGTGCCAGCAGTTACCCGACAGGGGCTCTTAACACCGGGGAGCTGTTTTTT. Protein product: CASSYPTGALNTGELFF.

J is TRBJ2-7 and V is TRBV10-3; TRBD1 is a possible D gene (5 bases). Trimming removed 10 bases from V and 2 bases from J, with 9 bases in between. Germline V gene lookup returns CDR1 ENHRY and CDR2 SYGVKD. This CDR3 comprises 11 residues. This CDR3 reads CASGQTYEQYF. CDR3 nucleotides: TGTGCCAGCGGACAAACCTACGAGCAGTACTTC.

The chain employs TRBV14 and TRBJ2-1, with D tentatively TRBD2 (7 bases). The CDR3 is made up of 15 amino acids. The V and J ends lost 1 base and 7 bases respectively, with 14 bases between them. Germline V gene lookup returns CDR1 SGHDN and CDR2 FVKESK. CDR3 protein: CASSQAAGAGNEQFF. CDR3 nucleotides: TGTGCCAGCAGCCAAGCGGCGGGGGCTGGGAATGAGCAGTTCTTC.